This T cell receptor beta chain was obtained from a study of cytomegalovirus exposure and HLA in healthy donors. Whole-study findings and limits: It has been reported that TCR beta sequences accurately predicted the HLA-A and HLA-B alleles of most subjects. Later on, an analysis showed TCR association rates differing by HLA locus, with DRB1 the most and HLA-C the fewest. Researchers counted roughly 160 TCR beta chains as cytomegalovirus-associated.

V lost 6 bases to trimming and J lost 11 bases; unmatched junction nucleotides: 8. In germline, CDR1 is MNHEY, CDR2 SVGAGI. The CDR3 length is 13 residues. In regard to this clone: Its antigen is undetermined.

In the PCR, 60 Vbeta and 13 Jbeta primers were used. Assay: immunoSEQ multiplex PCR; the TCRdb copy retains only in-frame clones and omits some. The sample includes some 160,000 clones, roughly 90% of them seen just once. This receptor was taken from a woman aged 18 to 35 in good health and CMV-seronegative. The gene calls are TRBV6-5 and TRBJ2-2, with 8 positions matching TRBD1. The sample consisted of PBMCs. The CDR3 reads CASRRGQGEELFF. The CDR3 DNA is TGTGCCAGCAGACGCGGACAGGGAGAAGAGCTGTTTTTT.